Described below is a single T cell receptor beta chain sequence and its context. This entry belongs to a study of blood T cell repertoires in COVID-19. Sequencing was performed with immunoSEQ multiplex PCR; in TCRdb, only in-frame clones are kept and a portion is missing. The table shows hundreds of thousands of clones, with 75% to 85% occurring only once. Germline values: CDR1 MNHEY, CDR2 SMNVEV (reference sequence). The CDR3 is made up of 15 amino acids. V shed 5 bases, J shed 2 bases, and the junction held 5 bases outside the gene matches. The chain combines TRBV27 with TRBJ2-7, with TRBD2 identical over 11 bases. This clonotype originated in a woman older than 75 with COVID-19, enrolled during active disease. Source material: peripheral blood. The CDR3 DNA reads as TGTGCCAGCAGTCCCGGGGGACTAGCGGCCTACGAGCAGTACTTC. It translates to CASSPGGLAAYEQYF.